This entry lists 18 T cell receptor beta chains sequenced from one sample in a study of blood T cell repertoires in COVID-19 (dated by TCRdb to the early 2020s). Receptor amplification or capture employed the immunoSEQ multiplex PCR assay. As stored in TCRdb, this immuneACCESS dataset retains in-frame rearrangements with V and J assigned. A fraction of the clones does not appear; measured against another copy, unresolved V genes explain less than half of the discrepancy, and the remainder lacks a known reason. Counted in this sample were under 350,000 clones; around nine tenths of them appeared once. About 1.7% of the sample lies in the top ten. The sequencing input was PBMCs or T cells enriched from blood (not recorded which). Source of these receptors: a woman aged 40 to 55 who had recovered from COVID-19.

The chain recombines TRBV10-3 with TRBJ1-2; D is possibly TRBD1 (5 bases). CDR3 length: 13 residues. V was clipped by 5 bases and J by 4 bases, with 11 bases between them. Germline lookup yields CDR1 ENHRY and CDR2 SYGVKD. The CDR3 bases are TGTGCCATCAGTCAGGGTGGAAGCTATGGCTACACCTTC. It codes for CAISQGGSYGYTF.

V and J are TRBV2 and TRBJ2-6, with a possible D match to TRBD2 (6 bases). The V gene's germline CDR1 is SNHLY and CDR2 FYNNEI. With 2 bases removed from V and 2 bases from J, the gap between germline ends came to 10 bases. The CDR3 extends over 16 amino acids. CDR3 sequence: CASSESGVAGANVLTF. CDR3 in DNA: TGTGCCAGCAGTGAATCGGGGGTGGCTGGGGCCAACGTCCTGACTTTC.

V gene TRBV6-2 or TRBV6-3 combines with J gene TRBJ2-5; 9 bases align to TRBD1. V lost 3 bases to trimming and J lost 4 bases; unmatched junction nucleotides: 12. CDR1 MNHEY and CDR2 SVGEGT come from the germline V gene. The CDR3 length is 17 residues. The CDR3 nucleotides read TGTGCCAGCAGTTATATTCGGGACAGGGCGTCCCGAGAGACCCAGTACTTC. Translation gives CASSYIRDRASRETQYF.

The V and J genes are TRBV5-1 and TRBJ2-6; TRBD2 might be the D (6 bases). V was clipped by 3 bases and J by 4 bases, with 14 bases between them. This CDR3 region has 16 residues. The germline V gene encodes CDR1 SGHRS and CDR2 YFSETQ. For the CDR3, the DNA is TGCGCCAGCAGCTCGGGACTTGCGGTCGGGGCCAACGTCCTGACTTTC. Its protein is CASSSGLAVGANVLTF. The variable domain in full, with the rest retrieved from reference TRBV5-1 and TRBJ2-6, is KAGVTQTPRYLIKTRGQQVTLSCSPISGHRSVSWYQQTPGQGLQFLFEYFSETQRNKGNFPGRFSGRQFSNSRSEMNVSTLELGDSALYLCASSSGLAVGANVLTFGAGSRLTVL.

The V gene is TRBV29-1, the J gene TRBJ2-3; 8 nucleotides align to TRBD1. V lost 6 bases, J lost 3 bases, and 11 bases stayed unmatched. The CDR3 covers 15 residues. Germline V lookup: CDR1 SQVTM, CDR2 ANQGSEA. The CDR3 loop reads CSVRITGGRTDTQYF. The CDR3 bases are TGCAGCGTACGGATTACAGGGGGTAGAACAGATACGCAGTATTTT.

This clone was counted between two and nine times. The chain carries TRBV3-1 (or the pseudogene TRBV3-2) and TRBJ2-5; D not resolved. This CDR3 is 14 amino acids long. Germline V lookup: CDR1 LGHDT, CDR2 YNNKEL (reference sequence). The V end lost 1 base, the J end lost 5 bases, and 11 bases lay between the germline ends. CDR3 DNA sequence: TGTGCCAGCAGCCAAGGGTACTCCGTGGAGACCCAGTACTTC. Its translation: CASSQGYSVETQYF.

This chain joins TRBV19 and TRBJ1-5, with D possibly matching TRBD1 (6 bases). From germline, CDR1 is LNHDA and CDR2 SQIVND (reference sequence). Between the trimmed V and J ends, which lost 5 bases and 4 bases, there was a span of 12 bases. CDR3 length: 14 residues. In DNA, the CDR3 is TGTGCCAGTAGTCGACAGGTGGGGAATCAGCCCCAGCATTTT. This codes for CASSRQVGNQPQHF.

The gene calls are TRBV10-3 and TRBJ1-1; 7 nucleotides align to TRBD1. V was clipped by 2 bases and J by 2 bases; unmatched bases: 5. Germline CDR1 ENHRY, CDR2 SYGVKD. This CDR3 comprises 15 residues. Here the CDR3 DNA reads TGTGCCATCAGTGAGGCCGGGACAGAAAACACTGAAGCTTTCTTT. The encoded protein is CAISEAGTENTEAFF.

The chain joins TRBV5-1 to TRBJ1-4, with TRBD1 matching over 9 bases. The germline V gene encodes CDR1 SGHRS and CDR2 YFSETQ. CDR3 length: 16 amino acids. The V and J ends lost 4 bases and 3 bases, in that order; junction bases with no gene match: 7. CDR3 in amino acids: CASSPDRGLANEKLFF. The DNA for the CDR3 is TGCGCCAGCAGCCCGGACAGGGGCCTTGCTAATGAAAAACTGTTTTTT.

The V call is TRBV2, the J call TRBJ2-2; D is unresolved. Germline V gene data show CDR1 as SNHLY and CDR2 as FYNNEI. This CDR3 comprises 14 residues. Trimming took 7 bases from V and 0 from J, leaving 9 bases between them. CDR3: CASTLLANTGELFF. DNA of the CDR3: TGTGCCAGCACGCTTCTAGCGAACACCGGGGAGCTGTTTTTT.

The chain joins TRBV2 to TRBJ1-6; weak D call: TRBD1 (5 bases). CDR1 is SNHLY, CDR2 FYNNEI, per germline. The CDR3 runs to 13 residues. Trimming removed 7 bases from V and 3 bases from J, with 7 bases in between. Here the CDR3 reads CASMDNYNSPLHF. The DNA for the CDR3 is TGTGCCAGCATGGACAACTATAATTCACCCCTCCACTTT.

The V and J genes are TRBV5-4 and TRBJ1-3; D gene ambiguous. This CDR3 is built from 16 residues. V dropped 0 bases and J dropped 1 base, with 11 bases sitting between them. Germline assignment: CDR1 SGHNT and CDR2 YYREEE (reference sequence). The CDR3 loop is CASSLDGLLSGNTIYF. CDR3 DNA sequence: TGTGCCAGCAGCTTGGATGGACTTTTATCTGGAAACACCATATATTTT. Full variable domain (outside the CDR3, taken from reference TRBV5-4 and TRBJ1-3): ETGVTQSPTHLIKTRGQQVTLRCSSQSGHNTVSWYQQALGQGPQFIFQYYREEENGRGNFPPRFSGLQFPNYSSELNVNALELDDSALYLCASSLDGLLSGNTIYFGEGSWLTVV.

Regarding this clone: The same CDR3 can be traced to other DNA sequences in this sample. The chain carries TRBV29-1 and TRBJ2-7, with no clear D. The germline V and J ends were trimmed by 4 bases and 3 bases, with 10 bases remaining between them. The CDR3 is made up of 12 amino acids. Germline V CDR1 and CDR2: SQVTM, ANQGSEA. CDR3 amino acids: CSVAGGNYEQYF. For the CDR3, the DNA is TGCAGCGTTGCCGGCGGAAACTACGAGCAGTACTTC.

V is TRBV3-1 (or the pseudogene TRBV3-2) and J is TRBJ2-2; D is possibly TRBD1 (6 bases). The CDR3 loop spans 11 amino acids. Germline V gene data show CDR1 as LGHDT and CDR2 as YNNKEL (reference sequence). Trimming took 1 base from V and 13 from J, leaving 7 bases between them. CDR3 residues: CASSQARGLFF. In DNA, the CDR3 is TGTGCCAGCAGCCAAGCCAGGGGGCTGTTTTTT.

CDR3 protein: CAISEFDTPNTEAFF. Written as DNA, the CDR3 is TGTGCCATCAGTGAATTTGACACACCAAACACTGAAGCTTTCTTT. The chain links TRBV10-3 to TRBJ1-1, with D uncertain. The CDR3 is made up of 15 amino acids. V dropped 3 bases and J dropped 2 bases, with 13 bases sitting between them. In germline, CDR1 is ENHRY, CDR2 SYGVKD.

This chain uses TRBV3-1 (or the pseudogene TRBV3-2) with TRBJ1-2, with a possible D match to TRBD1 (6 bases). Germline CDR1 is LGHDT and CDR2 is YNNKEL (reference sequence). Between the trimmed V and J ends, which lost 1 base and 8 bases, there was a span of 14 bases. This CDR3 has 14 residues. The CDR3 region has the DNA TGTGCCAGCAGCCAAGTGCAGAGGGGGTCGGGCTACACCTTC. Translated: CASSQVQRGSGYTF.

The chain links TRBV3-1 (or the pseudogene TRBV3-2) to TRBJ2-2, with D perhaps matching TRBD1 (5 bases). V lost 1 base and J lost 6, with 12 bases in between. Per the germline V gene, CDR1 is LGHDT and CDR2 is YNNKEL (reference sequence). This CDR3 spans 15 amino acids. This chain's CDR3 is CASSQGTTDAGELFF. DNA for the CDR3: TGTGCCAGCAGCCAAGGGACAACGGACGCCGGGGAGCTGTTTTTT.

The J gene is TRBJ2-3, the V gene TRBV13; TRBD1 is a possible D gene (6 bases). The CDR3 contains 15 residues. Germline V CDR1 and CDR2: PRHDT, FYEKMQ (reference sequence). V was trimmed by 0 bases and J by 1 base, leaving 8 bases between them. The CDR3 sequence: CASSLGDSRTDTQYF. Here the CDR3 DNA reads TGTGCCAGCAGCTTAGGGGACAGCCGCACAGATACGCAGTATTTT.